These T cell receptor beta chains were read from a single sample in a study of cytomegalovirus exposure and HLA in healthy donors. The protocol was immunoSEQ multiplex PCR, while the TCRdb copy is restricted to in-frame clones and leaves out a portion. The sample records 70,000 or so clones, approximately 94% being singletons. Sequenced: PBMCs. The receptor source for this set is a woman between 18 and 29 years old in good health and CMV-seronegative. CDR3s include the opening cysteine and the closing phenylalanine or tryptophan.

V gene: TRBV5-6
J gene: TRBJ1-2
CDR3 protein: CASSRGGANYGYTF

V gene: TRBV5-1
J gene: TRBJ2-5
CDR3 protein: CASSLVEETQYF

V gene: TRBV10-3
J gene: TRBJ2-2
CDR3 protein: CAISSPTSGANTGELFF

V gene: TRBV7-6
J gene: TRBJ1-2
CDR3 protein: CASSLEQGPNYGYTF

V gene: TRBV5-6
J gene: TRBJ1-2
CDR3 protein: CASSSGHPDYGYTF

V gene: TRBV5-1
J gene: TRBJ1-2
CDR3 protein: CASSLDRAYGYTF

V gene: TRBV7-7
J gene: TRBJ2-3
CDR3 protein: CASSSKTRFSTDTQYF

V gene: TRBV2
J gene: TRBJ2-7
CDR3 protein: CASRKDSASYEQYF

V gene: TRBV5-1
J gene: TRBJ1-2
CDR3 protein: CASSTGQGAYGYTF

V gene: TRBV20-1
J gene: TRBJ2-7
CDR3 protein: CSAQGSYEQYF

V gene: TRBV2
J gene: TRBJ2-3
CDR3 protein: CASRFPGLAGSRNTDTQYF

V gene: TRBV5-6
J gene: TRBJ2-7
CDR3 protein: CASSPWGGGEVYEQYF

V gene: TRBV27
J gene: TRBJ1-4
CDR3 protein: CASSSHSTNEKLFF

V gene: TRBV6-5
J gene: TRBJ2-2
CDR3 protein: CASSYSRAGELFF

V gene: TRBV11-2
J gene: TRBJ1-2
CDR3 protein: CASSLDKNYGYTF

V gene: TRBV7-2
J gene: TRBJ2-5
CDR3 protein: CASTAGTGEKTQYF